This T cell receptor beta chain was profiled in a study of human T cells and chemical hapten exposure. On the study more broadly: Patients, a majority of them female, were diagnosed with alopecia areata, totalis or universalis.

From germline, CDR1 is MNHEY and CDR2 SMNVEV (reference sequence). CDR3 length: 13 amino acids. With 10 bases removed from V and 7 bases from J, the gap between germline ends came to 19 bases. This clonotype was seen ten or more times. As yet, its antigen is unknown. The sample's time point: patch test 2, 6 weeks after DPC sensitization. The treatment denotes: therapeutic diphenylcyclopropenone sensitization with weekly scalp DPC. Total RNA came from unfractionated whole blood. Whole-study results and caveats: No alteration of TCRs above 1 in 1000 frequency was seen with DPC sensitization. Correlating positively with patch test score were the PT1 expanded TCR counts.

TCRdb re-derived calls from the RACE reads in MiXCR, one entry per CDR3 protein. The table records 350,000 to 400,000 distinct CDR3 sequences, about 6% of them present only once. Sample: whole blood, taken in connection with sensitization to the hapten diphenylcyclopropenone (DPC). This sequence was found in a woman aged 18-29 years with alopecia areata. Some clones in this sample may be carry-over from other donors' samples. This chain connects TRBV27 to TRBJ2-5, with a weak D call TRBD1 (5 bases). CDR3 protein: CATAQGPFGTQYF. The CDR3 DNA reads as TGTGCCACCGCGCAGGGCCCCTTCGGGACCCAGTACTTC.